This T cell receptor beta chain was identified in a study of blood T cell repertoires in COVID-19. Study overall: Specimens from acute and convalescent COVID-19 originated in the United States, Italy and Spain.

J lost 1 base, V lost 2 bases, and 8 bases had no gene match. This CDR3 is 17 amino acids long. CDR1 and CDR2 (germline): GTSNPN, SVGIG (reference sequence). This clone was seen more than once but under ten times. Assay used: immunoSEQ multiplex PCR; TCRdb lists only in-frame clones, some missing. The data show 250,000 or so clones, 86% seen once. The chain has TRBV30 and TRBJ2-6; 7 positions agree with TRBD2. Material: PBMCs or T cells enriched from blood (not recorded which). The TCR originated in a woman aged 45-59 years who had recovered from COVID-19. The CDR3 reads CAWSRGRTRSGANVLTF. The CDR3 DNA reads TGTGCCTGGAGTCGAGGGAGGACTAGGTCTGGGGCCAACGTCCTGACTTTC.